The clone carrying this T cell receptor beta chain has a handful of counts. Antigen: not known. The sample belongs to a study of early T cells in non-severe SARS-CoV-2 infection. As for the study in general: With bulk RNA from unsorted whole blood as input, sequencing yielded unpaired chains. Study results and caveats: The VDJdb matching leaned toward anti-spike CD8 responses and overlooked private and CD4 specificities.

Attachment of unique molecular identifiers was made to individual cDNA molecules. TCRdb fed the 5' RACE reads into MiXCR, producing one record per CDR3 protein. The data contain about 83,000 distinct CDR3 sequences, over 9.5% of them singletons. The V gene lost 6 bases and the J gene lost 2 bases, with 13 bases spanning the gap. Germline V gene sequence: CDR1 ENHRY, CDR2 SYGVKD. The CDR3 loop spans 15 amino acids. Here the sequenced sample was whole blood, taken at baseline. The chain employs TRBV10-3 and TRBJ2-2, with TRBD2 as a possible D gene (6 bases). The receptor comes from an adult who was a healthcare worker with PCR-confirmed SARS-CoV-2 infection or an uninfected control (not recorded which). The CDR3 nucleotides are TGTGCCATCAGGGGACTCGGGGATAACACCGGGGAGCTGTTTTTT. This translates into CAIRGLGDNTGELFF.